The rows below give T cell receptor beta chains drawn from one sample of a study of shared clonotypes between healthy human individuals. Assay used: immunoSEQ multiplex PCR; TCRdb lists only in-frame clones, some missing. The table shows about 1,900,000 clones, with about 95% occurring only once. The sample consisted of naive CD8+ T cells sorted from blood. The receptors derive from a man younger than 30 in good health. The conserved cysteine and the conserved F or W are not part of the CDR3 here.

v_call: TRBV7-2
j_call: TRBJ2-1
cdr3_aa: ASSLLALYNEQF

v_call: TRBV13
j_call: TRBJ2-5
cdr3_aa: ASSPVGEGPQETQY

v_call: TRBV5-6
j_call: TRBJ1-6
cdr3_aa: ASNDREHNSPLH

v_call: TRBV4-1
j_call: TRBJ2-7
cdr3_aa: ASSQGDGAYEQY

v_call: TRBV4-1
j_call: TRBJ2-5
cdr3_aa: ASSPNTGGAETQY

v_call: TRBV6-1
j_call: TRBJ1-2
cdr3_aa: ASSEYPGGIDHGYT

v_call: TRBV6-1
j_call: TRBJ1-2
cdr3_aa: ASSEGTGDFYGYT

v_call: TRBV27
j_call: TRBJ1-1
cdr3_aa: ASNPSGGEMGTEAF

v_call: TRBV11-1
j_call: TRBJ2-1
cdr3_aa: ASGKQGPYNEQF

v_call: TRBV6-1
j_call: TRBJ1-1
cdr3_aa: ASRSGGSEAF

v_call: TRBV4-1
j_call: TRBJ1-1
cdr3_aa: ASSPSPGTEAF

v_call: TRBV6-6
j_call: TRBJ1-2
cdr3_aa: ASSPDSLYGYT

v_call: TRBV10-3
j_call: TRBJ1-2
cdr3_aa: AITSLTAYGYT

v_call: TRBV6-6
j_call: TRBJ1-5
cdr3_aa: ASSKAGVNQPQH

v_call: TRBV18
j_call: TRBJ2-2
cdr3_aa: ASSPPGLADFTGELF

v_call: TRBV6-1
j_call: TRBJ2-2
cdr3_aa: ASSEARPGELF

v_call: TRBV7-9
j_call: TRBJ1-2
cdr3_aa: ASSPPGGGQANYGYT

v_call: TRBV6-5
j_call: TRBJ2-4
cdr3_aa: ASSYPLGEGRHIQY

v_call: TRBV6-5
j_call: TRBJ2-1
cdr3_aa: ASSYSELVIEQF

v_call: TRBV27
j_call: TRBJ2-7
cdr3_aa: ASSLTRGVIYEQY

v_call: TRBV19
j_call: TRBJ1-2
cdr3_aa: ASSIGRGYT

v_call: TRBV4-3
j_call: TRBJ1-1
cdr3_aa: ASNGGDTEAF

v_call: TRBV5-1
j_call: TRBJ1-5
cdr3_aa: ASSPFGGSSNQPQH

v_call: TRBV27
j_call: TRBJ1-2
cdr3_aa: ASSPLARDRDYGYT

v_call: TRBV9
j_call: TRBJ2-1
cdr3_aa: ASSVDSSYNEQF

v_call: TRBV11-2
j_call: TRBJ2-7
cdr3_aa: ASSLGTPTYEQY

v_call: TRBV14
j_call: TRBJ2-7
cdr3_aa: ASSLLHYEQY

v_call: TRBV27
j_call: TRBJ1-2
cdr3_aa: ASSLGALGGYT

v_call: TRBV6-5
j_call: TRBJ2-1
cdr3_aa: ASSYLPGQAYNEQF